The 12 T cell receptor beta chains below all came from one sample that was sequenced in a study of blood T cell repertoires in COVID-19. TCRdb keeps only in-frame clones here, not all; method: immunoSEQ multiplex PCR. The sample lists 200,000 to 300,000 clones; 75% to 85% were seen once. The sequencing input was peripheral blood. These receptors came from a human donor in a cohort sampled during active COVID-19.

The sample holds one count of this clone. CDR3 DNA: TGTGCCAGCAGTCCCCGACTAGCGACAGATACGCAGTATTTT. It is translated as CASSPRLATDTQYF. The V call is TRBV6-2 or TRBV6-3, the J call TRBJ2-3, with TRBD2 matching over 8 bases. From germline, CDR1 is MNHEY and CDR2 SVGEGT. The CDR3 spans 14 residues. Trimming at V came to 5 bases and at J to 3 bases, leaving 4 bases not matched to a gene.

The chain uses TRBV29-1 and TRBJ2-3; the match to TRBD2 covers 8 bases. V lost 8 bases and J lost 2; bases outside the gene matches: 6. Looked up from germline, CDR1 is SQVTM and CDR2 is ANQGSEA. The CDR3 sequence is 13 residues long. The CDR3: CSTGGGYTDTQYF. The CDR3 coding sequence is TGCAGCACGGGGGGGGGTTACACAGATACGCAGTATTTT.

The chain's CDR3 is CASSRGQTANYGYTF. The CDR3 DNA reads TGTGCCAGTAGTAGGGGACAGACCGCTAACTATGGCTACACCTTC. This rearrangement joins TRBV19 to TRBJ1-2; 7 bases agree with TRBD1. Germline V gene sequence: CDR1 LNHDA, CDR2 SQIVND (reference sequence). Trimming removed 4 bases from V and 0 bases from J; junction bases left unmatched: 5. The CDR3 is 15 amino acids.

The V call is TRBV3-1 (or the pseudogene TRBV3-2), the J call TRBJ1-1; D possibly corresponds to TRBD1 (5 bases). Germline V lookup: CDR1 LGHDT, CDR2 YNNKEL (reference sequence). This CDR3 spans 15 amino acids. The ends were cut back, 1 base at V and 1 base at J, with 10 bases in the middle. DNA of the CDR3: TGTGCCAGCAGCCAAGGGCTCAGGGCGAACACTGAAGCTTTCTTT. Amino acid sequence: CASSQGLRANTEAFF.

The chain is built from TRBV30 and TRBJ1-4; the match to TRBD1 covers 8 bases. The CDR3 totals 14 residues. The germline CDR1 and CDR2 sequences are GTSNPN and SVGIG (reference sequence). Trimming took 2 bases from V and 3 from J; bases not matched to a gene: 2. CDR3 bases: TGTGCCTGGAGTCGGACAGGGTCTAATGAAAAACTGTTTTTT. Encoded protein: CAWSRTGSNEKLFF.

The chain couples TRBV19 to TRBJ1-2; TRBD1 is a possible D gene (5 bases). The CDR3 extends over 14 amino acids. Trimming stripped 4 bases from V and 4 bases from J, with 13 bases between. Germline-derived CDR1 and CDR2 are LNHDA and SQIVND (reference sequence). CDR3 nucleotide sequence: TGTGCCAGTAGTAGCGACAGAACTTTCTATGGCTACACCTTC. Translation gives CASSSDRTFYGYTF.

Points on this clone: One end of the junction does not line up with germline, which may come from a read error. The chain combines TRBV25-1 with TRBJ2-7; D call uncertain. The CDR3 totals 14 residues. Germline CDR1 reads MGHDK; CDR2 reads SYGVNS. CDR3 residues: CASSETFGLTGIFF. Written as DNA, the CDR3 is TGTGCCAGCAGTGAAACCTTCGGTCTAACCGGTATATTCTTC.

The CDR3 loop is CASSEGPDGYGYTF. The CDR3 DNA sequence: TGTGCCAGCAGCGAGGGGCCGGATGGCTATGGCTACACCTTC. The chain uses TRBV9 and TRBJ1-2, with D possibly matching TRBD1 (5 bases). The germline gives CDR1 SGDLS, CDR2 YYNGEE. The CDR3 length is 14 residues. V lost 3 bases to trimming and J lost 4 bases, with 13 bases between them.

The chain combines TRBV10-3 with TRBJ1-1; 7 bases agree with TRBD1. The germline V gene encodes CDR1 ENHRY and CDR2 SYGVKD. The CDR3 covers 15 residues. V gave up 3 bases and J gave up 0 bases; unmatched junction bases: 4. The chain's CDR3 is CAISDPGQMNTEAFF. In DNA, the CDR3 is TGTGCCATCAGTGATCCGGGACAGATGAACACTGAAGCTTTCTTT.

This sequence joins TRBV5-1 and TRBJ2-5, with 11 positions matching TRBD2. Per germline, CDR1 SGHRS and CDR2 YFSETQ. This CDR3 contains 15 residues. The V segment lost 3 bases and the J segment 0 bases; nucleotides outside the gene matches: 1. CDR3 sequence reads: CASSSTSGNQETQYF. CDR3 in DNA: TGCGCCAGCAGCTCGACTAGCGGGAACCAAGAGACCCAGTACTTC.

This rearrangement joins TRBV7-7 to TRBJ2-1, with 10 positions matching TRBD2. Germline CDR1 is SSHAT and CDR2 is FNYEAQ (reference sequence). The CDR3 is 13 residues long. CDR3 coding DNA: TGTGCTAGCGTGTCTAGCGGGAGTAATGAGCAGTTCTTC. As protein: CASVSSGSNEQFF.

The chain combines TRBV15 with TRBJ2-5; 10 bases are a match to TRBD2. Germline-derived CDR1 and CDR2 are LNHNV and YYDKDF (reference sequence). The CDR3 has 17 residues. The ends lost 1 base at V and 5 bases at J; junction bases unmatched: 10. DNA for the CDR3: TGTGCCACCAGCAGAGCCCTGAAAGCGGGGGGGCTTGAGACCCAGTACTTC. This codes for CATSRALKAGGLETQYF.